This TCR beta chain was found in a study of blood T cell repertoires in COVID-19. The overall study: T cells, B-cell-depleted T cells, or PBMCs provided the cDNA or gDNA that served as material.

The sample holds a few counts of this clone. TCRdb keeps only in-frame clones here, not all; method: immunoSEQ multiplex PCR. The sample has roughly 78,000 clones, more than 75% seen once. Trimming removed 0 bases from V and 5 bases from J; junction bases left unmatched: 10. The CDR3 covers 17 residues. Germline V CDR1 and CDR2: SGHVS, FNYEAQ. The V gene is TRBV7-6, the J gene TRBJ1-5, with 7 bases matching TRBD1. This TCR was recovered from a woman aged 55-70 years with acute or convalescent COVID-19. Sequenced input: peripheral blood. This CDR3 reads CASSLAGQLTSHQPQHF. CDR3 nucleotide sequence: TGTGCCAGCAGCTTAGCGGGACAGTTAACCTCCCATCAGCCCCAGCATTTT.